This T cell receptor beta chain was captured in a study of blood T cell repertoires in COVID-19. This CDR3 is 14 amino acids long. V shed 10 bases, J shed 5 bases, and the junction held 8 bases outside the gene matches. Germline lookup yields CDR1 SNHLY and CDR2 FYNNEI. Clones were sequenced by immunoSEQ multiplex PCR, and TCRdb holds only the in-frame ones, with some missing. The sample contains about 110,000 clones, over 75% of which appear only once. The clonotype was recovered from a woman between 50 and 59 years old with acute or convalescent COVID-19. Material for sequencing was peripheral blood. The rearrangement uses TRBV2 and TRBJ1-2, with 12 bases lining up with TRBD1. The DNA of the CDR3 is TGTGCCACCCTGGGACAGGGGGCAGAGTATGGCTACACCTTC. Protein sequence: CATLGQGAEYGYTF.